Presented here are 24 T cell receptor beta chains from one specimen sequenced in a study of T cell repertoires in cytomegalovirus infection. TCRdb itself ran the reads through MiXCR, one entry per CDR3 protein. Of hundreds of thousands of distinct CDR3 sequences listed, under 45% are singletons. Which antigens these TCRs recognize remains unknown. The sequencing used cultured PBMCs, collected from culture after CMV antigen stimulation. These receptors all come from a human donor in good health (CMV status not recorded). Some clones in this sample may be carry-over from other donors' samples.

The chain joins TRBV11-2 to TRBJ2-7; D gene unclear. Germline V CDR1 and CDR2: SGHAT, FQNNGV. The CDR3 sequence is 14 residues long. The V gene lost 5 bases and the J gene lost 2 bases, with 13 bases spanning the gap. As DNA, the CDR3 is TGTGCCAGCAGCATCACGGACGGACCCTACGAGCAGTACTTC. Translated, it gives CASSITDGPYEQYF.

The chain combines TRBV10-3 with TRBJ2-7; TRBD1 agrees at 7 bases. This CDR3 spans 15 amino acids. In germline, CDR1 is ENHRY, CDR2 SYGVKD. Losses at the gene ends were 2 bases for V and 5 bases for J; bases not matched to a gene: 9. CDR3 in DNA: TGTGCCATCAGTGAGACCTCCGCAGGGGGTCACGAGCAGTACTTC. This sequence encodes CAISETSAGGHEQYF.

This clonotype was seen only a few times. V gene TRBV7-2 combines with J gene TRBJ2-3; 10 bases are shared with TRBD2. Per germline, CDR1 SGHTA and CDR2 FQGNSA. Losses at the gene ends were 6 bases for V and 1 base for J; bases not matched to a gene: 10. The CDR3 consists of 17 residues. The CDR3 DNA sequence: TGTGCCAGCAGTACCCAACCGGGACTAGCGCGCACAGATACGCAGTATTTT. It yields the protein CASSTQPGLARTDTQYF.

The chain is built from TRBV6-1 and TRBJ2-5; 13 bases line up with TRBD2. CDR3 size: 20 residues. Per germline, CDR1 MNHNS and CDR2 SASEGT. Trimming removed 2 bases from V and 3 bases from J; junction bases left unmatched: 15. DNA for the CDR3: TGTGCCAGCAGTGAATGGGGTGGGTGGACTAGCGGGGGAAGGGAAGAGACCCAGTACTTC. It yields the protein CASSEWGGWTSGGREETQYF.

The chain couples TRBV20-1 to TRBJ2-7, with TRBD2 matching over 7 bases. The CDR3 is made up of 14 amino acids. Germline values: CDR1 DFQATT, CDR2 SNEGSKA (reference sequence). The trim removed 2 bases at V and 7 bases at J, leaving 11 bases unmatched. The CDR3 region has the DNA TGCAGTGCTAGATTAGCGGGTCCAGATACGGAGCAGTACTTC. It specifies CSARLAGPDTEQYF.

This clonotype was counted a few times. The chain links TRBV20-1 to TRBJ1-6, with unresolved D. The CDR3 totals 11 residues. Germline lookup yields CDR1 DFQATT and CDR2 SNEGSKA (reference sequence). V was cut by 5 bases and J by 14 bases, with 13 bases left in between. This CDR3 reads CSAGTDLSLHF. The CDR3 nucleotides are TGCAGTGCTGGAACGGATCTGTCCCTCCACTTT.

This chain links TRBV15 with TRBJ2-6, with 14 bases aligning to TRBD2. The CDR3 runs 18 residues. V lost 3 bases to trimming and J lost 2 bases; unmatched junction nucleotides: 3. Germline assignment: CDR1 LNHNV and CDR2 YYDKDF (reference sequence). CDR3 nucleotides: TGTGCCACCAGCAGGGGACTAGCGGGAGCGGCTGGGGCCAACGTCCTGACTTTC. Translated: CATSRGLAGAAGANVLTF.

This chain connects TRBV11-2 to TRBJ1-1, with D possibly being TRBD1 (5 bases). V lost 0 bases to trimming and J lost 5 bases, with 10 bases between them. The germline V gene has CDR1 SGHAT and CDR2 FQNNGV. The CDR3 has 14 amino acids. CDR3 sequence (DNA): TGTGCCAGCAGCTTAGACCCCTCAGGGACTGAAGCTTTCTTT. This sequence encodes CASSLDPSGTEAFF.

This chain joins TRBV4-1 and TRBJ2-3; D ambiguous. Germline CDR1 is MGHRA and CDR2 is YSYEKL. The V and J ends lost 0 bases and 5 bases respectively, with 3 bases between them. The CDR3 totals 12 residues. The CDR3 protein is CASSQEIDTQYF. As DNA, the CDR3 is TGCGCCAGCAGCCAAGAGATAGATACGCAGTATTTT.

V is TRBV5-1 and J is TRBJ1-4, with D tentatively TRBD1 (5 bases). The CDR3 extends over 16 amino acids. Trimming shortened V by 1 base and J by 6 bases, and 16 bases separated the two germline ends. CDR1 and CDR2 from the germline V gene are SGHRS and YFSETQ. CDR3 residues: CASSLTRADEYEKLFF. CDR3 in DNA: TGCGCCAGCAGCTTGACCAGGGCTGACGAATATGAAAAACTGTTTTTT. Full variable domain (remainder filled in from reference TRBV5-1 and TRBJ1-4): KAGVTQTPRYLIKTRGQQVTLSCSPISGHRSVSWYQQTPGQGLQFLFEYFSETQRNKGNFPGRFSGRQFSNSRSEMNVSTLELGDSALYLCASSLTRADEYEKLFFGSGTQLSVL.

V and J are TRBV7-2 and TRBJ1-1; 8 nucleotides align to TRBD1. Per germline, CDR1 SGHTA and CDR2 FQGNSA. The CDR3 sequence is 16 residues long. V trimming: 1 base; J trimming: 4 bases; junction bases outside the gene matches: 8. The CDR3 protein is CASSLVGGTGRTEAFF. CDR3 coding DNA: TGTGCCAGCAGCTTAGTAGGGGGGACAGGACGCACTGAAGCTTTCTTT.

The rearrangement joins TRBV12-3 or TRBV12-4 to TRBJ2-5, with 12 bases aligning to TRBD2. The CDR3 has 16 amino acids. With V trimmed by 6 bases and J by 4 bases, 9 bases remained unmatched. The CDR3 DNA is TGTGCCAGCAGGCCCGGGACTAGCGGGTTTGCAGAGACCCAGTACTTC. It translates to CASRPGTSGFAETQYF.

This clonotype was found a few times. The chain couples TRBV12-3 or TRBV12-4 to TRBJ2-7; D gene unclear. CDR3 length equals 14 residues. V dropped 1 base and J dropped 7 bases, with 14 bases sitting between them. The CDR3: CASSLGFGPLEQYF. The CDR3 bases are TGTGCCAGCAGTTTAGGTTTCGGACCCCTTGAGCAGTACTTC.

V and J are TRBV12-3 or TRBV12-4 and TRBJ2-3; no definite D call. CDR3 length: 13 residues. V was clipped by 0 bases and J by 5 bases, with 6 bases between them. The CDR3 region is CASSLAHGDTQYF. The CDR3 nucleotides are TGTGCCAGCAGTTTAGCACACGGAGATACGCAGTATTTT.

This sequence joins TRBV6-6 and TRBJ2-1; unclear D gene. V was shortened by 7 bases and J by 9 bases, with 16 bases between the two germline ends. This CDR3 has 13 amino acids. Germline V gene lookup returns CDR1 MNHNY and CDR2 SVGAGI (reference sequence). The CDR3 region is CASTTQSVGEQFF. The CDR3 bases are TGTGCCAGCACCACCCAGTCGGTCGGTGAGCAGTTCTTC.

This clonotype has only a few counts. The chain recombines TRBV12-5 with TRBJ1-5; 12 positions agree with TRBD1. Germline lookup yields CDR1 LGHNT and CDR2 FRNRAP. V gave up 6 bases and J gave up 0 bases; unmatched junction bases: 6. CDR3 length: 17 residues. For the CDR3, the DNA is TGTGCTAGTGGGGGACAGGGGGCGGCCTATAGCAATCAGCCCCAGCATTTT. Encoded protein: CASGGQGAAYSNQPQHF.

There are a few counts of this clonotype. The V call is TRBV28, the J call TRBJ1-2; D is perhaps TRBD1 (6 bases). The CDR3 consists of 11 residues. CDR1 is MDHEN and CDR2 is SYDVKM in the germline V gene. Trimming removed 5 bases from V and 7 bases from J, with 8 bases in between. The CDR3 bases are TGTGCCAGCAGTACAGGGTCTGGCTACACCTTC. This translates into CASSTGSGYTF.

In this sample, this clonotype turned up a few times. This rearrangement joins TRBV7-9 to TRBJ1-1; TRBD1 agrees at 8 bases. CDR3 length: 15 residues. Trimming at V came to 6 bases and at J to 2 bases, leaving 8 bases not matched to a gene. Per germline, CDR1 SEHNR and CDR2 FQNEAQ (reference sequence). CDR3 sequence (DNA): TGTGCCAGCAGTCTAGTGGGACAGGAAAACACTGAAGCTTTCTTT. It is translated as CASSLVGQENTEAFF.

This rearrangement joins TRBV29-1 to TRBJ2-7; TRBD2 matches 11 bases. The germline V gene has CDR1 SQVTM and CDR2 ANQGSEA. This CDR3 region has 15 residues. Unmatched junction bases numbered 12, after V lost 4 bases and J lost 7 bases. The CDR3 here is CSVALRLAGGGEQYF. DNA of the CDR3: TGCAGCGTTGCGTTACGGCTAGCGGGGGGAGGGGAGCAGTACTTC.

In this sample, this clonotype turned up a few times. This chain joins TRBV4-1 and TRBJ2-5, with TRBD2 identical over 11 bases. This CDR3 contains 18 residues. Germline assignment: CDR1 MGHRA and CDR2 YSYEKL. J gave up 7 bases and V 0 bases, and 13 bases lay outside the gene matches. The CDR3 here is CASSQDTSGGFQGRTQYF. CDR3 nucleotide sequence: TGCGCCAGCAGCCAAGATACTAGCGGGGGATTCCAAGGAAGGACCCAGTACTTC.

This clonotype was detected only a few times. The chain links TRBV15 to TRBJ2-2; 11 nucleotides match TRBD2. The germline CDR1 and CDR2 sequences are LNHNV and YYDKDF (reference sequence). V shed 2 bases, J shed 7 bases, and the junction held 9 bases outside the gene matches. The CDR3 contains 17 residues. Written as DNA, the CDR3 is TGTGCCACCAGCAGAATTAGCGGGAGGGCCCTCGACGGGGAGCTGTTTTTT. Its translation: CATSRISGRALDGELFF.

The chain links TRBV4-2 to TRBJ2-5, with a weak D call TRBD2 (5 bases). The germline V and J ends were trimmed by 1 base and 5 bases, with 14 bases remaining between them. CDR1 is LGHNA, CDR2 YNFKEQ, per germline. CDR3 length equals 15 residues. In DNA, the CDR3 is TGTGCCAGCAGCCAAGCGGACGCCCCGGGGGAGACCCAGTACTTC. As protein: CASSQADAPGETQYF.

This clonotype was picked up one time. The CDR3 nucleotides are TGTGCCAGCAGTCCAACTGGGGGGTCCGAGCAGTACTTC. This gives the protein CASSPTGGSEQYF. The rearrangement links TRBV27 to TRBJ2-7; possible D gene TRBD2, 6 bases. Germline assignment: CDR1 MNHEY and CDR2 SMNVEV (reference sequence). The CDR3 extends over 13 amino acids. V was cut by 5 bases and J by 6 bases, with 14 bases left in between.

The chain couples TRBV7-9 to TRBJ2-7; the match to TRBD2 covers 7 bases. The CDR3 is 16 amino acids. The V gene's germline CDR1 is SEHNR and CDR2 FQNEAQ (reference sequence). The junction had 11 bases not matched to a gene; V was cut back by 5 bases and J by 1 base. CDR3 nucleotide sequence: TGTGCCAGCAGCCCGGGGGGTCGGGAGCGATCCTACGAGCAGTACTTC. This codes for CASSPGGRERSYEQYF.